A single sample is the source of the 2 T cell receptor beta chains below, sequenced in a study of T cell responses to AZD1222 COVID-19 vaccine. The data were produced by immunoSEQ multiplex PCR, yet TCRdb's version contains in-frame clones alone and is incomplete. The sample holds 110,000 or so clones, roughly 87% seen once. Sequences were derived from peripheral blood, sampled on day 0 of MenACWY control vaccination. Every receptor here comes from an adult in good health.

The rearrangement uses TRBV4-3 and TRBJ1-4; a weak D match, TRBD1 (6 bases). CDR3 length: 17 amino acids. From germline, CDR1 is LGHNA and CDR2 YSLEER. Trimming pared 4 bases from V and 7 bases from J, leaving 22 bases between. The CDR3 is CASSRINFRGLSEKLFF. DNA of the CDR3: TGCGCCAGCAGCCGCATTAATTTCAGGGGACTAAGTGAAAAACTGTTTTTT.

Regarding this clone: The same CDR3 arises from other DNA sequences in this sample as well. The chain recombines TRBV5-1 with TRBJ1-1; 8 bases fit TRBD1. The V gene's germline CDR1 is SGHRS and CDR2 YFSETQ. The CDR3 covers 13 residues. V was pared by 3 bases and J by 4 bases, with 2 bases of the junction left unmatched. The CDR3 DNA is TGCGCCAGCAGCTCCACAGGGGGCACTGAAGCTTTCTTT. It is translated as CASSSTGGTEAFF.